The subject of this entry is one T cell receptor beta chain. The sample belongs to a study of control samples from healthy donors and cancer patients. Sequencing was performed with immunoSEQ multiplex PCR; in TCRdb, only in-frame clones are kept and a portion is missing. The sample lists over 120,000 clones, 75% to 95% occurring once. The length of the CDR3 is 13 residues. CDR1 and CDR2 from the germline V gene are MNHEY and SVGAGI. Trimming pared 0 bases from V and 8 bases from J, leaving 10 bases between. V and J are TRBV6-5 and TRBJ1-2; weak D call: TRBD1 (5 bases). This clonotype was obtained from a man under 40 in good health. Sequencing was done on a sample of blood. DNA of the CDR3: TGTGCCAGCAGTTACTCGGCAGGGAGAGGCTACACCTTC. Amino acids: CASSYSAGRGYTF.